This T cell receptor (beta chain) was observed in a study of identical twins. Addition of a universal primer site occurred through template switching, and cDNA carried unique molecular identifiers. TCRdb reanalysed the 5' RACE reads using MiXCR and keeps one entry per CDR3 protein. The sample records a few hundred thousand distinct CDR3 sequences, 9.5% to 10% being singletons. Trimming removed 0 bases at V and 0 bases at J, with 12 bases between. In germline, CDR1 is DFQATT, CDR2 SNEGSKA (reference sequence). The CDR3 has 16 amino acids. This sample was shared with a second study, whose subject was yellow fever vaccine responses in identical twins.

The J gene is TRBJ2-1, the V gene TRBV20-1, with D possibly TRBD1 on 6 matching bases. The sequence came from a young woman in good health. Source material: PBMCs. CDR3 protein: CSARDHGTSSYNEQFF. For the CDR3, the DNA is TGCAGTGCTAGAGATCACGGGACAAGCTCCTACAATGAGCAGTTCTTC.